The rows below give T cell receptor beta chains drawn from one sample of a study of blood T cell repertoires in COVID-19. TCRdb keeps only in-frame clones here, not all; method: immunoSEQ multiplex PCR. The sample has about 260,000 clones, about 89% seen once. The sequenced sample consisted of peripheral blood. These TCRs come from a man in his forties who had recovered from COVID-19. The CDR3 runs from the conserved cysteine through the conserved F or W. The D gene is left open where the match is weak. Size values are once, few and many counts, or a class for expanded clones, and some rows have none.

clone_size: .; v_call: TRBV13; d_call: TRBD2; j_call: TRBJ2-7; cdr3_nt: TGTGCCAGCAGCACGAGACTAGCGGGGGGCCTCCTCTACGAGCAGTACTTC; cdr3_aa: CASSTRLAGGLLYEQYF
clone_size: .; v_call: TRBV9; d_call: .; j_call: TRBJ1-2; cdr3_nt: TGTGCCAGCAGCGTAGACAGGACAGACGATGGCTACACCTTC; cdr3_aa: CASSVDRTDDGYTF
clone_size: .; v_call: TRBV11-3; d_call: TRBD1; j_call: TRBJ2-7; cdr3_nt: TGTGCCAGCAGGATCCCCCTACGGGACAGGGTCAACGAGCAGTACTTC; cdr3_aa: CASRIPLRDRVNEQYF
clone_size: .; v_call: TRBV18; d_call: .; j_call: TRBJ1-3; cdr3_nt: TGTGCCAGCTCCGGACAAAGAGGAAACACCATATATTTT; cdr3_aa: CASSGQRGNTIYF
clone_size: many; v_call: TRBV19; d_call: .; j_call: TRBJ1-5; cdr3_nt: TGTGCCAGTAGTCCACGACTGGACAGTTTGTATAGCAATCAGCCCCAGCATTTT; cdr3_aa: CASSPRLDSLYSNQPQHF
clone_size: .; v_call: TRBV2; d_call: TRBD1; j_call: TRBJ1-3; cdr3_nt: TGTGCCAGCAGGGGGACAGGGTCTGGAAACACCATATATTTT; cdr3_aa: CASRGTGSGNTIYF
clone_size: .; v_call: TRBV29-1; d_call: TRBD2; j_call: TRBJ2-3; cdr3_nt: TGCAGCGTTGCAGCTAGCGGGAGGGCAGGAGATACGCAGTATTTT; cdr3_aa: CSVAASGRAGDTQYF
clone_size: .; v_call: TRBV11-2; d_call: .; j_call: TRBJ2-7; cdr3_nt: TGTGCCAGCAGCTCGCTCCGTCTAGCCCACACCGAGCAGTACTTC; cdr3_aa: CASSSLRLAHTEQYF
clone_size: .; v_call: TRBV6-4; d_call: TRBD1; j_call: TRBJ2-3; cdr3_nt: TGTGCCAGCAGTGAAGGACAGGGTACAGATACGCAGTATTTT; cdr3_aa: CASSEGQGTDTQYF
clone_size: .; v_call: TRBV7-7; d_call: .; j_call: TRBJ2-2; cdr3_nt: TGTGCCAGCAGCTTAGCGGCCGGAGGCGGGGAGCTGTTTTTT; cdr3_aa: CASSLAAGGGELFF
clone_size: .; v_call: TRBV7-2; d_call: TRBD2; j_call: TRBJ2-1; cdr3_nt: TGTGCCAGCAGCTATATGAGCGGGAGATCCTACAATGAGCAGTTCTTC; cdr3_aa: CASSYMSGRSYNEQFF
clone_size: .; v_call: TRBV6-6; d_call: .; j_call: TRBJ2-2; cdr3_nt: TGTGCCAGCAGTCGGCCACGGGACTTCAAGGTTGGGGAGCTGTTTTTT; cdr3_aa: CASSRPRDFKVGELFF
clone_size: .; v_call: TRBV6-5; d_call: TRBD1; j_call: TRBJ1-1; cdr3_nt: TGTGCCAGCAGTTACAGGGGGCTGAGTGAAGCTTTCTTT; cdr3_aa: CASSYRGLSEAFF
clone_size: .; v_call: TRBV4-3; d_call: TRBD1; j_call: TRBJ2-3; cdr3_nt: TGCGCCAGCAGCCAAGGGACAGGGGTTGCGGATACGCAGTATTTT; cdr3_aa: CASSQGTGVADTQYF
clone_size: .; v_call: TRBV19; d_call: .; j_call: TRBJ1-2; cdr3_nt: TGTGCCAGTCGGCCAGGGCCGAATACTAACTATGGCTACACCTTC; cdr3_aa: CASRPGPNTNYGYTF
clone_size: .; v_call: TRBV27; d_call: TRBD2; j_call: TRBJ2-2; cdr3_nt: TGTGCCAGCAGGGGACTAGCATACACCGGGGAGCTGTTTTTT; cdr3_aa: CASRGLAYTGELFF
clone_size: .; v_call: TRBV5-8; d_call: TRBD1; j_call: TRBJ2-3; cdr3_nt: TGTGCCAGCAACGAACCGGGACAGGGCACAGATACGCAGTATTTT; cdr3_aa: CASNEPGQGTDTQYF
clone_size: once; v_call: TRBV18; d_call: .; j_call: TRBJ1-2; cdr3_nt: TGTGCCACCTCACTAGGGGTTAACTATGGCTACACCTTC; cdr3_aa: CATSLGVNYGYTF
clone_size: .; v_call: TRBV5-8; d_call: .; j_call: TRBJ2-5; cdr3_nt: TGTGCCAGCAGCTTGGACTTTACGCAAGAGACCCAGTACTTC; cdr3_aa: CASSLDFTQETQYF
clone_size: .; v_call: TRBV7-9; d_call: .; j_call: TRBJ2-2; cdr3_nt: TGTGCCAGCAGCCTCGGGACCGGGGAGCTGTTTTTT; cdr3_aa: CASSLGTGELFF
clone_size: .; v_call: TRBV7-3; d_call: TRBD2; j_call: TRBJ2-1; cdr3_nt: TGTGCCAGCAGCCTCAGCGGGAGGGCCTCGAATGAGCAGTTCTTC; cdr3_aa: CASSLSGRASNEQFF
clone_size: .; v_call: TRBV6-1; d_call: .; j_call: TRBJ1-2; cdr3_nt: TGTGCCAGCAGTGAAGGGACAGCAGGCTATGGCTACACCTTC; cdr3_aa: CASSEGTAGYGYTF
clone_size: .; v_call: TRBV6-5; d_call: TRBD2; j_call: TRBJ2-1; cdr3_nt: TGTGCCAGCAGCCGACTAGCGGATAACAATGAGCAGTTCTTC; cdr3_aa: CASSRLADNNEQFF
clone_size: .; v_call: TRBV13; d_call: .; j_call: TRBJ1-6; cdr3_nt: TGTGCCAGCAGCCACGGGGGGCTATTCTATAATTCACCCCTCCACTTT; cdr3_aa: CASSHGGLFYNSPLHF
clone_size: .; v_call: TRBV3-1/TRBV3-2; d_call: TRBD2; j_call: TRBJ2-3; cdr3_nt: TGTGCCAGCAGCCAAGATATTCCTAGCGGGTCCACAGATACGCAGTATTTT; cdr3_aa: CASSQDIPSGSTDTQYF
clone_size: .; v_call: TRBV7-9; d_call: TRBD1; j_call: TRBJ1-4; cdr3_nt: TGTGCCAGCAGCAACGACAGGGCGGTTGGTGAAAAACTGTTTTTT; cdr3_aa: CASSNDRAVGEKLFF
clone_size: .; v_call: TRBV7-9; d_call: TRBD1; j_call: TRBJ1-2; cdr3_nt: TGTGCCAGCAGCGCCTCGGGACAGGGGAACTATGGCTACACCTTC; cdr3_aa: CASSASGQGNYGYTF
clone_size: .; v_call: TRBV6-6; d_call: .; j_call: TRBJ2-3; cdr3_nt: TGTGCCAGCAGTCGGTCGTCTAGCACAGATACGCAGTATTTT; cdr3_aa: CASSRSSSTDTQYF
clone_size: .; v_call: TRBV4-1; d_call: .; j_call: TRBJ1-4; cdr3_nt: TGCGCCAGCAGCCGCGGACTTAATGAAAAACTGTTTTTT; cdr3_aa: CASSRGLNEKLFF
clone_size: once; v_call: TRBV11-2; d_call: .; j_call: TRBJ2-7; cdr3_nt: TGTGCCAGCAGCTTAGATTATGAGTCCTACGAGCAGTACTTC; cdr3_aa: CASSLDYESYEQYF
clone_size: .; v_call: TRBV29-1; d_call: .; j_call: TRBJ1-2; cdr3_nt: TGCAGCGTTGAAGATCTCCCTGAGGTGGATGGCTACACCTTC; cdr3_aa: CSVEDLPEVDGYTF
clone_size: .; v_call: TRBV2; d_call: TRBD2; j_call: TRBJ2-3; cdr3_nt: TGTGCCAGCAGTCGGGGACTAGCGGGAGGTCCCGCGTGGGCGCAGTATTTT; cdr3_aa: CASSRGLAGGPAWAQYF
clone_size: .; v_call: TRBV11-2; d_call: .; j_call: TRBJ1-6; cdr3_nt: TGTGCCAGCAGCCCCTCCAGCTCCTATAATTCACCCCTCCACTTT; cdr3_aa: CASSPSSSYNSPLHF
clone_size: .; v_call: TRBV6-2/TRBV6-3; d_call: .; j_call: TRBJ2-7; cdr3_nt: TGTGCCAGCAGTACTTCTGCAAAGAGGTACGAGCAGTACTTC; cdr3_aa: CASSTSAKRYEQYF
clone_size: .; v_call: TRBV10-1; d_call: TRBD1; j_call: TRBJ2-7; cdr3_nt: TGCGCCAGCAGTTCCACTCCCGGGACAGGGTCCTACGAGCAGTACTTC; cdr3_aa: CASSSTPGTGSYEQYF
clone_size: .; v_call: TRBV11-2; d_call: TRBD1; j_call: TRBJ2-7; cdr3_nt: TGTGCCAGCAGCAAAGGACAGGGGTCGGGCGAGCAGTACTTC; cdr3_aa: CASSKGQGSGEQYF
clone_size: .; v_call: TRBV3-1/TRBV3-2; d_call: .; j_call: TRBJ1-2; cdr3_nt: TGTGCCAGCAGCCGAGTACATCAGGGGACGGAGAGCACCTTC; cdr3_aa: CASSRVHQGTESTF
clone_size: .; v_call: TRBV3-1/TRBV3-2; d_call: .; j_call: TRBJ2-1; cdr3_nt: TGTGCCAGCAGCCAAGAGAGCGGGCGGGATGAGCAGTTCTTC; cdr3_aa: CASSQESGRDEQFF
clone_size: .; v_call: TRBV23-1; d_call: TRBD2; j_call: TRBJ2-1; cdr3_nt: TGCGCCAGCAGTCGGCAACCACGGCTAGCGGGAGTGGAGTCAGACAAGGAGCAGTTCTTC; cdr3_aa: CASSRQPRLAGVESDKEQFF
clone_size: .; v_call: TRBV3-1/TRBV3-2; d_call: .; j_call: TRBJ2-1; cdr3_nt: TGTGCCAGCAAACTTGGCGGGGTCTACAATGAGCAGTTCTTC; cdr3_aa: CASKLGGVYNEQFF
clone_size: once; v_call: TRBV9; d_call: .; j_call: TRBJ2-3; cdr3_nt: TGTGCCAGCAGCGTAGAGGTGGGAGCCACAGATACGCAGTATTTT; cdr3_aa: CASSVEVGATDTQYF
clone_size: .; v_call: TRBV30; d_call: .; j_call: TRBJ1-3; cdr3_nt: TGTGCCTGGAGTGTACTTATGGGAAACACCATATATTTT; cdr3_aa: CAWSVLMGNTIYF
clone_size: .; v_call: TRBV12-3/TRBV12-4; d_call: .; j_call: TRBJ2-5; cdr3_nt: TGTGCCAGCAGTTTCCGGGGGCAAGAGACCCAGTACTTC; cdr3_aa: CASSFRGQETQYF
clone_size: once; v_call: TRBV20-1; d_call: TRBD2; j_call: TRBJ2-1; cdr3_nt: TGCAGTGCTAGTCAGGGCGGGAGGGCCTATGAGCAGTTCTTC; cdr3_aa: CSASQGGRAYEQFF
clone_size: .; v_call: TRBV5-1; d_call: TRBD2; j_call: TRBJ2-1; cdr3_nt: TGCGCCAGCAGCATCGGACTAGCGGTAAACAATGAGCAGTTCTTC; cdr3_aa: CASSIGLAVNNEQFF
clone_size: .; v_call: TRBV3-1/TRBV3-2; d_call: TRBD2; j_call: TRBJ2-7; cdr3_nt: TGTGCCAGCAGCCACGGTAAAAAAGCGGGAGCCGAGCAGTACTTC; cdr3_aa: CASSHGKKAGAEQYF
clone_size: .; v_call: TRBV7-9; d_call: .; j_call: TRBJ2-4; cdr3_nt: TGTGCCAGCAGCCTGGTGGGGGGTACCAAAAACATTCAGTACTTC; cdr3_aa: CASSLVGGTKNIQYF
clone_size: .; v_call: TRBV5-8; d_call: TRBD1; j_call: TRBJ2-1; cdr3_nt: TGTGCCAGCAGCCGCGCCGGGACAGGGAAGATCGATGAGCAGTTCTTC; cdr3_aa: CASSRAGTGKIDEQFF
clone_size: .; v_call: TRBV7-9; d_call: TRBD1; j_call: TRBJ1-4; cdr3_nt: TGTGCCAGTGGGACAGCGAATCGAGAAAAACTGTTTTTT; cdr3_aa: CASGTANREKLFF
clone_size: .; v_call: TRBV5-1; d_call: TRBD2; j_call: TRBJ2-3; cdr3_nt: TGCGCCAGCAGCCCCCGCCCTGGTGCGGGGGGTGAGAATACGCAGTATTTT; cdr3_aa: CASSPRPGAGGENTQYF
clone_size: .; v_call: TRBV12-3/TRBV12-4; d_call: .; j_call: TRBJ2-1; cdr3_nt: TGTGAGAGTAGGGGAGGCTCCTACAATGAGCAGTTCTTC; cdr3_aa: CESRGGSYNEQFF
clone_size: .; v_call: TRBV2; d_call: .; j_call: TRBJ2-5; cdr3_nt: TGTGCCAGCAGTGAAGGGGCAGGGAAGGGTCAAGAGACCCAGTACTTC; cdr3_aa: CASSEGAGKGQETQYF
clone_size: .; v_call: TRBV9; d_call: TRBD2; j_call: TRBJ2-2; cdr3_nt: TGTGCCAGCAGCGATCCCCTCCGGGAGGGCCCCACCGGGGAGCTGTTTTTT; cdr3_aa: CASSDPLREGPTGELFF
clone_size: .; v_call: TRBV27; d_call: .; j_call: TRBJ1-1; cdr3_nt: TGTGCCAGCAGTGATACCCAGGCGAACACTGAAGCTTTCTTT; cdr3_aa: CASSDTQANTEAFF
clone_size: .; v_call: TRBV7-9; d_call: .; j_call: TRBJ1-5; cdr3_nt: TGTGCCAGCAGCGTCGGACTGCTCAATCAGCCCCAGCATTTT; cdr3_aa: CASSVGLLNQPQHF
clone_size: .; v_call: TRBV5-6; d_call: TRBD2; j_call: TRBJ2-5; cdr3_nt: TGTGCCAGCAGCTTTTTGGCGGGGGGGCCGGAGACCCAGTACTTC; cdr3_aa: CASSFLAGGPETQYF
clone_size: .; v_call: TRBV6-5; d_call: TRBD1; j_call: TRBJ1-5; cdr3_nt: TGTGCCAGCAGACCCACAGGGGTGGGTCAGCCCCAGCATTTT; cdr3_aa: CASRPTGVGQPQHF
clone_size: .; v_call: TRBV10-3; d_call: .; j_call: TRBJ2-1; cdr3_nt: TGTGCCACGCTACAGAGCAGCTCCTACAATGAGCAGTTCTTC; cdr3_aa: CATLQSSSYNEQFF
clone_size: .; v_call: TRBV7-2; d_call: TRBD2; j_call: TRBJ2-4; cdr3_nt: TGTGCCAGCAGCTTAGCCGGCGGGAGGAGCGTCAAAAACATTCAGTACTTC; cdr3_aa: CASSLAGGRSVKNIQYF